This entry describes one TCR beta chain. The antigen is not known. The junction shows a germline mismatch at one end, possibly a read error. The data stem from a study of T cell responses to AZD1222 COVID-19 vaccine. Study context: Timing groups of about 4 and about 12 weeks for second doses were pooled. General study points: Among AZD1222 vaccinees, only six were seropositive at baseline. Close to half of all spike-specific TCRs reportedly target regions of the variants that are unmutated. It should be noted that donors were predominantly white British and more often female, and clonal diversity was possibly underestimated.

TCRdb keeps only in-frame clones here, not all; method: immunoSEQ multiplex PCR. Found here are around 76,000 clones, roughly 84% of them singletons; the top ten hold over 7.5%. Germline V gene data show CDR1 as MNHNY and CDR2 as SVGAGI (reference sequence). The length of the CDR3 is 12 residues. The TCR was taken from an adult in good health. This chain uses TRBV6-6 with TRBJ2-7, with no clear D. Sample: peripheral blood, taken on day 0 of AZD1222 vaccination. CDR3 nucleotides: TGTGCCAGCAGCCCGCGAAGGGTGGAGCAATACTTC. This sequence encodes CASSPRRVEQYF.